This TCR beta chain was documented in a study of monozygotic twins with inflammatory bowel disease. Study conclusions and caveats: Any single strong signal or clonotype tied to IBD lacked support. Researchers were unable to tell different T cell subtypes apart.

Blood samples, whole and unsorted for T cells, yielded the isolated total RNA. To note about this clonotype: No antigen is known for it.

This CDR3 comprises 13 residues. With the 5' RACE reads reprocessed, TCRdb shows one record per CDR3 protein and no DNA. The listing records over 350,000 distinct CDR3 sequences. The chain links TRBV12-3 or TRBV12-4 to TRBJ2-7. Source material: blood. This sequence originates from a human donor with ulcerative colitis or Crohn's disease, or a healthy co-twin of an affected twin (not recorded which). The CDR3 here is CASSLRITYEQYF.